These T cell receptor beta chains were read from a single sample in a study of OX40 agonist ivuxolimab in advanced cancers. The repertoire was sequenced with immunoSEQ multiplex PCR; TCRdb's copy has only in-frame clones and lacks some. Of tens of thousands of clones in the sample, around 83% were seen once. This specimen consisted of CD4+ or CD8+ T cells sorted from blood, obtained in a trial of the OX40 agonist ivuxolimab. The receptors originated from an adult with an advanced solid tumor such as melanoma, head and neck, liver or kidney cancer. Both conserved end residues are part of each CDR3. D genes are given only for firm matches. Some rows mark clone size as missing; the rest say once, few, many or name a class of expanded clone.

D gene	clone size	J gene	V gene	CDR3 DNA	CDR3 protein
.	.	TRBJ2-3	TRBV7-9	TGTGCCAGCAGCTTATATACTAGCCGTAGCACAGATACGCAGTATTTT	CASSLYTSRSTDTQYF
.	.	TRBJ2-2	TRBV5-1	TGCGCCAGCAGCTTGGTTCCCCGAACCGGGGAGCTGTTTTTT	CASSLVPRTGELFF
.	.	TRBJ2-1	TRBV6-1	TGTGCCAGCAGTGAACAAAAAAGCTGGCAGTTCTTC	CASSEQKSWQFF
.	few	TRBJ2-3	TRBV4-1	TGCGCCAGCAGCCAGGCCCCAGTGGGAGATACGCAGTATTTT	CASSQAPVGDTQYF
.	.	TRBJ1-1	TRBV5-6	TGTGCCAGCAGCTTCGGGGGAGAAGCTTTCTTT	CASSFGGEAFF
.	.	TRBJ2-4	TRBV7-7	TGTGCCAGCAGCTTCGATACGGGGGCCAAAAACATTCAGTACTTC	CASSFDTGAKNIQYF
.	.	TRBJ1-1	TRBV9	TGTGCCAGCAGCGTCAGGGTCGACACTGAAGCTTTCTTT	CASSVRVDTEAFF
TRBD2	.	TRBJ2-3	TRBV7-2	TGTGCCAGCAGCTTAGTTGCGGGGGGCACAGATACGCAGTATTTT	CASSLVAGGTDTQYF
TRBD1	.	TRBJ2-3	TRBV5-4	TGTGCCAGCAGTTTGAGGGGGCCTAGCACAGATACGCAGTATTTT	CASSLRGPSTDTQYF
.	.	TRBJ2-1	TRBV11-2	TGTGCCAGCAGCCAGGACGGGGCCGGAAAAAGTGAGCAGTTCTTC	CASSQDGAGKSEQFF
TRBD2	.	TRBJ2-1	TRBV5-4	TGTGCCAGCAGCGTGGCCTCAACTAGCGGGGTCTTGCAGTTCTTC	CASSVASTSGVLQFF
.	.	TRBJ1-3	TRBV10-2	TGCGCCAGCAGCTACGTTGGACACCCCTGGAAGAGGACCATATATTTT	CASSYVGHPWKRTIYF
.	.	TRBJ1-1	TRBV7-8	TGTGCCAGCAGCCCACGCCTCCCCACAGGGTACGCTACGGCTTTCTTT	CASSPRLPTGYATAFF
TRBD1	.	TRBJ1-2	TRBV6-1	TGTGCCAGCAGTGATTCGGTCAGGGGGCACGGCTATGGCTACACCTTC	CASSDSVRGHGYGYTF
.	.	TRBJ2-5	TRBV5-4	TGTGCCAGCAGCCGGGACCGCTTTGATGAGACCCAGTACTTC	CASSRDRFDETQYF
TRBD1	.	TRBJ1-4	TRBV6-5	TGTGCCAGCAGTCATAGGGGACAGGGGGTGTTTTTT	CASSHRGQGVFF
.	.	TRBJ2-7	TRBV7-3	TGTGCCAGCAGCTTTATCGGGGGCTCCTACGAGCAGTACTTC	CASSFIGGSYEQYF
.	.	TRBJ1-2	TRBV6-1	TGTGCCAGCAGCGCCGGACAGACTTCTCAGGATGGCTACACCTTC	CASSAGQTSQDGYTF
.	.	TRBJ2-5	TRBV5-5	TGTGCCAGCAGCTCGGGACGGTGGGAGACCCAGTACTTC	CASSSGRWETQYF
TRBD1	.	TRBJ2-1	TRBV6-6	TGTGCCAGCAGTTACCGCGACAGGGGGCGCCGCGATGAGCAGTTCTTC	CASSYRDRGRRDEQFF
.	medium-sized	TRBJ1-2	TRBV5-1	TGCGCCAGCAGCTTGGTCGCAGGGGTTGGCTACACCTTC	CASSLVAGVGYTF
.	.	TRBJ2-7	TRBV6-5	TGTGCCAGCAGTGTTAGGCTGGACTCCTACGAGCAGTACTTC	CASSVRLDSYEQYF
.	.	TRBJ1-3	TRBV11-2	TGTGCCAGCAGCTTAGTCGGAATCTCTGGAAACACCATATATTTT	CASSLVGISGNTIYF
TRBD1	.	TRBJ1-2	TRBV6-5	TGTGCCAGCAGTGCCACCGGGACAGCTAACTATGGCTACACCTTC	CASSATGTANYGYTF
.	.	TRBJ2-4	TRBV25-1	TGTGCCAGCAGTGAAGTCGGGGGTAACAAAAACATTCAGTACTTC	CASSEVGGNKNIQYF
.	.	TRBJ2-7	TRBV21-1	TGTGCCAGCAGCCGTCTCTCAGGGATCGACGAGCAGTACTTC	CASSRLSGIDEQYF
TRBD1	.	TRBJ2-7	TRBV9	TGTGCCAGCAGCGTAGCTCCGACAGGGTCCTACGAGCAGTACTTC	CASSVAPTGSYEQYF
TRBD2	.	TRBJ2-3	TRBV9	TGTGCCAGCAGCGTAATTAGACTAGCGGGAAGGACAGATACGCAGTATTTT	CASSVIRLAGRTDTQYF
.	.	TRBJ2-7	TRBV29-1	TGCAGCGTTGGAGGGGATACCTACGAGCAGTACTTC	CSVGGDTYEQYF
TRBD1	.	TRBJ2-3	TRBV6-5	TGTGCCAGCAGAAGACAGGGAACAGATACGCAGTATTTT	CASRRQGTDTQYF
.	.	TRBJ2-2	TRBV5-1	TGCGCCAGTAACCAAGGGGGGGTCACCGGGGAGCTGTTTTTT	CASNQGGVTGELFF
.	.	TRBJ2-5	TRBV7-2	TGTGCCAGCAGCTTAGACAGACAAGAGACCCAGTACTTC	CASSLDRQETQYF
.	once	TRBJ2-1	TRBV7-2	TGTGCCAGCAGCTTAAATAGCGGATACAATGAGCAGTTCTTC	CASSLNSGYNEQFF
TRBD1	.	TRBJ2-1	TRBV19	TGTGCCAGTAGTATAGATCTTGGGGGACAGAAGCAGTTCTTC	CASSIDLGGQKQFF
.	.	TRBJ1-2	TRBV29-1	TGCAGCGTTAACGGTGCAGGGACGCTTGGCTACACCTTC	CSVNGAGTLGYTF
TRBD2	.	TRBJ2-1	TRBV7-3	TGTGCCAGCAGCCCTGGCGGGCTAGCGGGGTTGAACAATGAGCAGTTCTTC	CASSPGGLAGLNNEQFF
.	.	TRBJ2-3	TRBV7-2	TGTGCCAGCAGCCGGATGTCCACAGATACGCAGTATTTT	CASSRMSTDTQYF
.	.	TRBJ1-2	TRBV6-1	TGTGCCAGGTTTGACCCTTACCAATATGGCTACACCTTC	CARFDPYQYGYTF
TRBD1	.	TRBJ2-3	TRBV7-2	TGTGCCAGCAGCTTTGGGGACAGGGGCACAGATACGCAGTATTTT	CASSFGDRGTDTQYF
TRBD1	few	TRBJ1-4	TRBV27	TGTGCCAGCAGTCCGACAGGGGGAGCGAATGAAAAACTGTTTTTT	CASSPTGGANEKLFF
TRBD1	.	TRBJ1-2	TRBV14	TGTGCCAGCAGCCAAGAAGGGACAGGGTCGGTCTATGGCTACACCTTC	CASSQEGTGSVYGYTF
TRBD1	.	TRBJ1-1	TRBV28	TGTGCCCATGCCGCCGGGACAGGGACTTTGAACACTGAAGCTTTCTTT	CAHAAGTGTLNTEAFF
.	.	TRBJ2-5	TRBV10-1	TGCGCCAGCAGTGCTGGACAGAAAGAGACCCAGTACTTC	CASSAGQKETQYF